This TCR beta chain was recorded in a study of T-cell reconstitution after alpha-beta-depleted transplantation in children. The CDR3 extends over 16 amino acids. Per the germline V gene, CDR1 is MDHEN and CDR2 is SYDVKM. Trimming at V came to 1 base and at J to 6 bases, leaving 6 bases not matched to a gene. This clonotype was seen repeatedly, ten times or more. Using unique molecular identifiers, the investigators prepared the TCRbeta library. TCRdb independently ran MiXCR on the PCR reads; one entry per CDR3 protein. The sample lists 230,000 or so distinct CDR3 sequences; more than 10% were seen once.

Material: PBMCs from the stem cell graft donor, obtained from the stem cell graft. This sequence joins TRBV28 and TRBJ2-2, with 9 bases aligning to TRBD2. This TCR came from a human donor who donated a stem cell graft to a child with acute lymphoblastic leukemia. The CDR3 nucleotides are TGTGCCAGCAGTTTATTCTGGCGGGAGGGTCCCGGGGAGCTGTTTTTT. Its translation is CASSLFWREGPGELFF.